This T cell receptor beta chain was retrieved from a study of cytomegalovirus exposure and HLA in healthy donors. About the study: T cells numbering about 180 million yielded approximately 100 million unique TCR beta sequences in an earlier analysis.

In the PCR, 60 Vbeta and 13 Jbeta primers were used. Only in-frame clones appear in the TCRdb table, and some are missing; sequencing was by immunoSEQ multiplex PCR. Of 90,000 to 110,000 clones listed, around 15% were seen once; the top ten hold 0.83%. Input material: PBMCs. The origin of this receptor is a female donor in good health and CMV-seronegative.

CDR3 region: CASSFFAGTQGRHEQYF. The CDR3 region has the DNA TGTGCCAGCAGCTTCTTCGCCGGGACTCAAGGCAGGCACGAGCAGTACTTC. V usage is TRBV5-4 and J usage is TRBJ2-7, with a possible D match to TRBD2 (6 bases). This CDR3 region has 17 residues. CDR1 is SGHNT, CDR2 YYREEE, per germline (reference sequence). The V gene lost 2 bases and the J gene lost 5 bases, with 23 bases spanning the gap.